The clone carrying this T cell receptor beta chain was recorded a few times. As for time point: persistent/refractory GD, antithyroid drugs over 5 years with positive TRAb. RNA from PBMCs was the source of the TCR library. Roughly 8.6 milliliters of peripheral blood were drawn into EDTA tubes. This sample is drawn from a study of regulatory T cells in long-lasting Graves disease. Combining iRepertoire HTBI primers with Arm-PCR of CDR3 regions, the authors built TCR beta libraries. One entry per CDR3 protein, called by TCRdb with MiXCR from the multiplex PCR reads. The repertoire consists of hundreds of thousands of distinct CDR3 sequences, with 22% occurring once and the leading ten covering 13%. The specimen was peripheral blood mononuclear cells (PBMCs), collected when the disease was refractory, from a patient treated with antithyroid drugs. This TCR derives from a female donor with Graves disease.

CDR3 nucleotides: TGCAGTGCTAGAGAATATCAGGGGGTTACCACTAATGAAAAACTGTTTTTT. Translated: CSAREYQGVTTNEKLFF. V usage is TRBV20-1 and J usage is TRBJ1-4, with 7 nucleotides matching TRBD1. CDR1 and CDR2 from the germline V gene are DFQATT and SNEGSKA (reference sequence). CDR3 length: 17 residues. V trimming: 0 bases; J trimming: 2 bases; junction bases outside the gene matches: 9.